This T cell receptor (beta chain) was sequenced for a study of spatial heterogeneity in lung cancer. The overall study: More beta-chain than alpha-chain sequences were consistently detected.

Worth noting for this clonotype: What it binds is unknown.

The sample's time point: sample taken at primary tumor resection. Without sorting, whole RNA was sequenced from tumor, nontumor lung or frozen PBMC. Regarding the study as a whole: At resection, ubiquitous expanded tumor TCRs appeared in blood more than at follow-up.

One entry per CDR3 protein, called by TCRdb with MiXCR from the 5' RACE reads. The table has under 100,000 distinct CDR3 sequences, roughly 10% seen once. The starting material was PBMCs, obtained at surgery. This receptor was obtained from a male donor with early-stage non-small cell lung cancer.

The CDR3 loop reads CASSQSGNQPQHF. The DNA of the CDR3 is TGTGCCAGCAGCCAGAGTGGTAATCAGCCCCAGCATTTT. The chain recombines TRBV3-1 with TRBJ1-5; D remains ambiguous. The germline V gene encodes CDR1 LGHDT and CDR2 YNNKEL (reference sequence). The V gene lost 3 bases and the J gene lost 4 bases, with 7 bases spanning the gap. The CDR3 is made up of 13 amino acids.